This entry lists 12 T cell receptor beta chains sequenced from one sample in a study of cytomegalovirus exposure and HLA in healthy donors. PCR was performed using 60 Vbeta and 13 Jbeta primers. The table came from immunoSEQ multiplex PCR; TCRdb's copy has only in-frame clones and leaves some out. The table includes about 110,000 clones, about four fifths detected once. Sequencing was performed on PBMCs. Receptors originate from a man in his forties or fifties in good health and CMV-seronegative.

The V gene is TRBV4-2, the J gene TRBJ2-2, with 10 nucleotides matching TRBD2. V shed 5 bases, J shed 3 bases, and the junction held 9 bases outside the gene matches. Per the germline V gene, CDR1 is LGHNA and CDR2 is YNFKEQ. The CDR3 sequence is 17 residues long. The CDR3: CASSYRAGGPDTGELFF. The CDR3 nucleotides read TGTGCCAGCAGCTACAGAGCGGGGGGGCCTGACACCGGGGAGCTGTTTTTT.

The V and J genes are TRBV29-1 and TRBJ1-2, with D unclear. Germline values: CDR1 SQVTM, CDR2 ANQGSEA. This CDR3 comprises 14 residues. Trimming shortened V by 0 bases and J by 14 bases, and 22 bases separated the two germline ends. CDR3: CSVEESATVLTGTF. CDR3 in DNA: TGCAGCGTTGAAGAATCTGCGACGGTCCTTACGGGGACCTTC.

CDR3 DNA sequence: TGTGCCAGCTCATCGACTAGCGCCAGCACAGATACGCAGTATTTT. Amino acids: CASSSTSASTDTQYF. This chain uses TRBV18 with TRBJ2-3; 8 bases map to TRBD2. Per germline, CDR1 KGHSH and CDR2 LQKENI. The CDR3 has 15 amino acids. The trim removed 5 bases at V and 0 bases at J, leaving 4 bases unmatched.

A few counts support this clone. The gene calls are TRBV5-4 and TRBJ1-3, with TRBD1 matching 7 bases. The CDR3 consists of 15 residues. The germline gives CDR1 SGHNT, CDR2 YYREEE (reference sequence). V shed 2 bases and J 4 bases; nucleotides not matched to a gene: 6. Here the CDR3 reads CASSFTGVRGNTIYF. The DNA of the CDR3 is TGTGCCAGCAGCTTTACAGGGGTGAGAGGAAACACCATATATTTT.

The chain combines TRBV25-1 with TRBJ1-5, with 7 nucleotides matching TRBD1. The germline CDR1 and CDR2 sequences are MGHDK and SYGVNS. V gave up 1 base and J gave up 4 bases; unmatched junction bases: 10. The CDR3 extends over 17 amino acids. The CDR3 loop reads CASSESPSDRKNQPQHF. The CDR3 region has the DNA TGTGCCAGCAGTGAATCCCCCTCGGACAGGAAGAATCAGCCCCAGCATTTT.

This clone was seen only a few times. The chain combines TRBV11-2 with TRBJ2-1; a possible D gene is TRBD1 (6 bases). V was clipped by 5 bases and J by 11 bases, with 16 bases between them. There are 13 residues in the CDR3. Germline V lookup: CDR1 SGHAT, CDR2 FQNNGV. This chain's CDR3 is CASSTNHGTQQFF. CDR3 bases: TGTGCCAGCAGCACCAACCACGGGACACAGCAGTTCTTC.

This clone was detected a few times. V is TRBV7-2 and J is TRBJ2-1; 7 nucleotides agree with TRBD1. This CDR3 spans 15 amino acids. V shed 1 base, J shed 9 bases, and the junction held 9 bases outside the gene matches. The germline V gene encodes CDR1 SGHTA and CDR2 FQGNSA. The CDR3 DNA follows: TGTGCCAGCAGCTTAGTGGGACAGTCATCTTCTGAGCAGTTCTTC. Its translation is CASSLVGQSSSEQFF. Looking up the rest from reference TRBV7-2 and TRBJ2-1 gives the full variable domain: GAGVSQSPSNKVTEKGKDVELRCDPISGHTALYWYRQSLGQGLEFLIYFQGNSAPDKSGLPSDRFSAERTGGSVSTLTIQRTQQEDSAVYLCASSLVGQSSSEQFFGPGTRLTVL.

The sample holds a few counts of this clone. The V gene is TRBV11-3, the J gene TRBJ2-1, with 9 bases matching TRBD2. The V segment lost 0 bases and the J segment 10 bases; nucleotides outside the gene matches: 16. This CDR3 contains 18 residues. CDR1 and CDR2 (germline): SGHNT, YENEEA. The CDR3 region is CASSLDGGGRVFKGEQFF. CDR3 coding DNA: TGTGCCAGCAGCTTAGATGGTGGCGGGAGGGTTTTCAAAGGGGAGCAGTTCTTC.

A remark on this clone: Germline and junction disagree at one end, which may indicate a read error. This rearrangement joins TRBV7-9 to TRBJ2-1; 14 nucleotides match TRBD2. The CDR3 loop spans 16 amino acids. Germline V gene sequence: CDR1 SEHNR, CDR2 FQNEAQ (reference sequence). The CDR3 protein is CSSSLGTSGRSNEQFF. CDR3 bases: TGTTCCAGCAGCTTAGGGACTAGCGGGAGAAGTAATGAGCAGTTCTTC.

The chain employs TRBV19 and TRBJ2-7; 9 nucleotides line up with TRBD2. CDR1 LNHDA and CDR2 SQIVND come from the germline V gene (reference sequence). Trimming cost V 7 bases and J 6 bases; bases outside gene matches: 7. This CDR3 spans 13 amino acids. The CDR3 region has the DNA TGTGCCAGTAATGCGGGAGGGCAGGGCGAGCAGTACTTC. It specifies CASNAGGQGEQYF.

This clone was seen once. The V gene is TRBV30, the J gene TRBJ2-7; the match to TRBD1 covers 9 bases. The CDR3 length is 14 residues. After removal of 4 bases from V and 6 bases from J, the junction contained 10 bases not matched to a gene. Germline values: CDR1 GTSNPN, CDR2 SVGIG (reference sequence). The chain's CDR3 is CAWTPGTGTGEQYF. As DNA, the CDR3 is TGTGCCTGGACCCCAGGGACAGGGACGGGCGAGCAGTACTTC.

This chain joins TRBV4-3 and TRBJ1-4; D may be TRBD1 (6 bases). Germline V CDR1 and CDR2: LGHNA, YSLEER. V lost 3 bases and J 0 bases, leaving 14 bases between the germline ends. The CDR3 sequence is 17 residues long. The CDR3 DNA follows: TGCGCCAGCAGCCAGTTGAGGGGGATTGCAACTAATGAAAAACTGTTTTTT. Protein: CASSQLRGIATNEKLFF.